This T cell receptor beta chain was sequenced in a study of T cells in Graves' hyperthyroidism and ophthalmopathy. RNA transcripts provided the source from which TCR beta CDR3 regions were amplified. HTBI primers were employed in a first-round RT-PCR of the TCR CDR3. TCRdb independently ran MiXCR on the multiplex PCR reads; one entry per CDR3 protein. The sample has about 58,000 distinct CDR3 sequences, about 50% seen once. J gave up 3 bases and V 6 bases, and 4 bases lay outside the gene matches. The CDR3 length is 13 residues. Germline V gene lookup returns CDR1 DFQATT and CDR2 SNEGSKA (reference sequence). Findings and caveats of the study: In blood, most of the thyroid clonotypes expanded above 0.001 were also present.

This clonotype was counted ten times or more. Its matching antigen is unknown. Under 3 months was the duration of disease in ophthalmopathy patients, who also had a Clinical Activity Score of at least 3 and a NOSPECS grade of at least 4. Researchers barred patients who had uncontrolled infection, other autoimmune disease, pregnancy or lactation. The PBMCs were sourced from fresh peripheral blood (around 10 ml). Sequencing was carried out using blood. The sequence was obtained from a woman aged 25 to 39 with Graves' ophthalmopathy. V is TRBV20-1 and J is TRBJ1-2; 10 nucleotides line up with TRBD1. The CDR3 DNA sequence: TGCAGTGCGAGACAGGGGGCTGACTATGGCTACACCTTC. Amino acids: CSARQGADYGYTF.